Below are 27 T cell receptor beta chains sequenced from a single sample in a study of blood T cells in healthy people across ages. For the second PCR, which ran for roughly 7 to 11 cycles, a sample-barcoded 5' primer and a J-beta primer mix were used. TCRdb called the 5' RACE reads again in MiXCR, with one record for every CDR3 protein. The repertoire consists of about 670,000 distinct CDR3 sequences, with around 50% occurring once and the leading ten covering 13%. Sample: blood. The receptors shown here come from a woman of 80 years or more in good health.

This chain connects TRBV27 to TRBJ2-1, with 12 bases identical to TRBD2. Looked up from germline, CDR1 is MNHEY and CDR2 is SMNVEV (reference sequence). With V trimmed by 8 bases and J by 9 bases, 5 bases remained unmatched. This CDR3 contains 13 residues. CDR3: CASSLAGGSEQFF. Written as DNA, the CDR3 is TGTGCCAGCTCGCTAGCGGGAGGGTCTGAGCAGTTCTTC.

CDR3 amino acids: CSAEAAGGAGNIQYF. The CDR3 DNA sequence: TGCAGTGCCGAAGCGGCGGGCGGAGCGGGAAACATTCAGTACTTC. This chain connects TRBV20-1 to TRBJ2-5; maybe TRBD2 (6 bases). The DNA end is more similar to TRBJ2-4, so the J call may be wrong. There are 15 residues in the CDR3. Per the germline V gene, CDR1 is DFQATT and CDR2 is SNEGSKA (reference sequence).

The chain combines TRBV7-9 with TRBJ2-3, with 9 bases that match TRBD2. This CDR3 has 16 amino acids. V was pared by 3 bases and J by 2 bases, with 6 bases of the junction left unmatched. CDR1 is SEHNR, CDR2 FQNEAQ, per germline (reference sequence). CDR3 loop: CASSLGTSFSTDTQYF. CDR3 DNA: TGTGCCAGCAGCTTGGGGACTAGCTTTTCCACAGATACGCAGTATTTT. Together with reference TRBV7-9 and TRBJ2-3, the CDR3 gives the full variable domain: DTGVSQNPRHKITKRGQNVTFRCDPISEHNRLYWYRQTLGQGPEFLTYFQNEAQLEKSRLLSDRFSAERPKGSFSTLEIQRTEQGDSAMYLCASSLGTSFSTDTQYFGPGTRLTVL.

This clonotype was seen ten or more times. The rearrangement uses TRBV6-1 and TRBJ2-5; D not certain. The CDR3 loop spans 13 amino acids. Germline values: CDR1 MNHNS, CDR2 SASEGT. V was clipped by 2 bases and J by 7 bases, with 11 bases between them. In DNA form, the CDR3 reads TGTGCCAGCAGTGAAAGGGTTGTGGTGACCCAGTACTTC. It encodes CASSERVVVTQYF.

About this clonotype: This may be a read error, as it is one base from a much larger clone. The chain has TRBV4-2 and TRBJ2-4; 14 bases are a match to TRBD2. The J call may be in error: the DNA end matches TRBJ2-7 better. Germline V gene lookup returns CDR1 LGHNA and CDR2 YNFKEQ. This CDR3 is built from 15 residues. This CDR3 reads CASGPGLAGGYEQYF. In nucleotides, the CDR3 is TGTGCCAGCGGCCCCGGACTAGCGGGAGGTTACGAGCAGTACTTC.

There are many counts of this clonotype. The chain combines TRBV2 with TRBJ2-7; D assignment may be TRBD1 or TRBD2 (5 bases each). V was trimmed by 2 bases and J by 9 bases, leaving 8 bases between them. This CDR3 has 11 amino acids. Germline V gene data show CDR1 as SNHLY and CDR2 as FYNNEI. For the CDR3, the DNA is TGTGCCAGCAGTGAACGTGGGGGGCAGTACTTC. Its translation: CASSERGGQYF.

V usage is TRBV5-1 and J usage is TRBJ2-4; TRBD2 matches 12 bases. Near its end, the DNA agrees better with TRBJ2-7, so the J call may be wrong. Germline values: CDR1 SGHRS, CDR2 YFSETQ. The CDR3 spans 16 residues. The CDR3 coding sequence is TGCGCCAGCAGCCCCAAGGGGGGGACTAGCGGGTACGAGCAGTACTTC. This translates into CASSPKGGTSGYEQYF.

This clonotype appeared a single time. The chain has TRBV28 and TRBJ2-1; perhaps TRBD1 as D (6 bases). In germline, CDR1 is MDHEN, CDR2 SYDVKM. Trimming removed 5 bases at V and 0 bases at J, with 11 bases between. This CDR3 is built from 15 residues. The CDR3 reads CASSRGQSSYNEQFF. CDR3 coding DNA: TGTGCCAGCAGTAGGGGACAAAGCTCCTACAATGAGCAGTTCTTC.

The chain carries TRBV28 and TRBJ2-7; D remains ambiguous. Germline assignment: CDR1 MDHEN and CDR2 SYDVKM. The CDR3 spans 13 residues. Trimming left V 7 bases short and J 2 bases short, with 12 bases between. In nucleotides, the CDR3 is TGTGCCAGCACCCGGGTTGGGCCCTACGAGCAGTACTTC. This codes for CASTRVGPYEQYF.

This clonotype showed up just a few times. The chain is built from TRBV7-8 and TRBJ1-6, with D possibly being TRBD1 (5 bases). V gave up 0 bases and J gave up 9 bases, with 18 bases separating them. CDR1 SGHVS and CDR2 FQNEAQ come from the germline V gene. The CDR3 loop spans 17 amino acids. This CDR3 reads CASSLALSGTGGSPLHF. CDR3 bases: TGTGCCAGCAGCTTAGCGCTCTCAGGGACGGGAGGTTCACCCCTCCACTTT.

Concerning this clonotype: A read error may account for a junction end that differs from germline. The genes are TRBV4-2 and TRBJ2-1; D uncertain. Germline lookup yields CDR1 LGHNA and CDR2 YNFKEQ. The CDR3 covers 13 residues. The CDR3 coding sequence is TGTGCTAGCAGCCAAGGACGGGTCAATGAGCAGTTCTTC. This codes for CASSQGRVNEQFF.

This clonotype was counted many times. This chain joins TRBV3-1 and TRBJ2-7; D may be TRBD1 or TRBD2 (7 bases each). This CDR3 spans 14 amino acids. Trimming pared 6 bases from V and 3 bases from J, leaving 15 bases between. Germline loops: CDR1 LGHDT, CDR2 YNNKEL (reference sequence). CDR3 in DNA: TGTGCCAGCAGTCTCGCAGGGGGGGACTACGAGCAGTACTTC. It specifies CASSLAGGDYEQYF.

The chain joins TRBV2 to TRBJ2-3; 8 positions match TRBD2. The V segment lost 8 bases and the J segment 6 bases; nucleotides outside the gene matches: 10. CDR1 and CDR2 (germline): SNHLY, FYNNEI. The CDR3 extends over 14 amino acids. The CDR3 here is CASGGTSSIDTQYF. CDR3 nucleotides: TGTGCCAGCGGTGGGACTAGTTCTATTGATACGCAGTATTTT.

The chain has TRBV6-6 and TRBJ2-7; D unclear. Trimming took 6 bases from V and 2 from J, leaving 11 bases between them. The CDR3 covers 13 residues. Germline CDR1 reads MNHNY; CDR2 reads SVGAGI (reference sequence). In DNA, the CDR3 is TGTGCCAGCAGGCTGGCCAGTACCTACGAGCAGTACTTC. Amino acid sequence: CASRLASTYEQYF.

This clonotype was counted once. The CDR3 DNA reads as TGCAGTTCCTTGGGGACAGTAAATTCCTATGGCTACACCTTC. Its protein product is CSSLGTVNSYGYTF. The J gene is TRBJ1-2, the V gene TRBV20-1; 7 bases match TRBD1. From germline, CDR1 is DFQATT and CDR2 SNEGSKA (reference sequence). V lost 8 bases to trimming and J lost 4 bases; unmatched junction nucleotides: 13. This CDR3 has 14 residues.

With respect to this clonotype: This may come from a read error, since a much larger clone is one base off. The genes are TRBV30 and TRBJ2-1; perhaps TRBD1 as D (6 bases). The CDR3 covers 15 residues. Between the trimmed V and J ends, which lost 3 bases and 2 bases, there was a span of 14 bases. CDR1 GTSNPN and CDR2 SVGIG come from the germline V gene (reference sequence). CDR3: CAWRRRQDTYNEQFF. The CDR3 DNA sequence: TGTGCCTGGAGGAGGCGACAGGACACCTACAATGAGCAGTTCTTC.

This clonotype was counted many times. The V and J genes are TRBV29-1 and TRBJ2-1; D may be TRBD2 (6 bases). CDR3 length equals 18 residues. Trimming took 6 bases from V and 2 from J, leaving 26 bases between them. Germline V gene data show CDR1 as SQVTM and CDR2 as ANQGSEA. DNA for the CDR3: TGCAGCGTCACCCGTAAGAACATAGCGGTGAAAGCCTACAATGAGCAGTTCTTC. Translating gives CSVTRKNIAVKAYNEQFF.

This clonotype was recorded at least ten times. This rearrangement joins TRBV6-2 or TRBV6-3 to TRBJ2-1; D not certain. The CDR3 extends over 16 amino acids. CDR1 MNHEY and CDR2 SVGEGT come from the germline V gene. The V end lost 4 bases, the J end lost 0 bases, and 13 bases lay between the germline ends. The CDR3 reads CASSSPGPSSYNEQFF. The CDR3 DNA follows: TGTGCCAGCAGTTCTCCCGGGCCGAGCTCCTACAATGAGCAGTTCTTC.

The gene calls are TRBV3-1 and TRBJ2-1, with 8 bases identical to TRBD2. Trimming removed 4 bases from V and 0 bases from J; junction bases left unmatched: 11. CDR1 and CDR2 (germline): LGHDT, YNNKEL (reference sequence). The CDR3 is 18 residues long. CDR3 residues: CASSPVGLVGRSYNEQFF. The CDR3, as DNA: TGTGCCAGCAGCCCAGTGGGACTAGTGGGCCGCTCCTACAATGAGCAGTTCTTC.

This clonotype was found many times. The CDR3 loop reads CASSPQMNTEAFF. The CDR3 region has the DNA TGTGCCAGCAGCCCCCAGATGAACACTGAAGCTTTCTTT. The chain recombines TRBV7-9 with TRBJ1-1, with D hard to call. With 5 bases removed from V and 0 bases from J, the gap between germline ends came to 7 bases. From germline, CDR1 is SEHNR and CDR2 FQNEAQ (reference sequence). The CDR3 is made up of 13 amino acids.

This clonotype was seen many times. This rearrangement joins TRBV29-1 to TRBJ2-1; D possibly matches TRBD1 or TRBD2 (6 bases each). Germline CDR1 reads SQVTM; CDR2 reads ANQGSEA. This CDR3 spans 12 amino acids. V was pared by 6 bases and J by 4 bases, with 10 bases between. This chain's CDR3 is CSVGGRYNEQFF. CDR3 in DNA: TGCAGCGTGGGGGGCCGTTACAATGAGCAGTTCTTC.

The chain employs TRBV6-1 and TRBJ2-1, with TRBD2 identical over 11 bases. The germline gives CDR1 MNHNS, CDR2 SASEGT. The CDR3 is 15 residues long. The V and J ends lost 6 bases and 8 bases, in that order; junction bases with no gene match: 9. The CDR3 spells CASRALAGGVDEQFF. In DNA form, the CDR3 reads TGTGCCAGCAGAGCCCTAGCGGGGGGAGTCGATGAGCAGTTCTTC.

The chain couples TRBV28 to TRBJ2-7, with D possibly called TRBD1 or TRBD2 (7 bases each). The V end lost 6 bases, the J end lost 2 bases, and 29 bases lay between the germline ends. Germline assignment: CDR1 MDHEN and CDR2 SYDVKM. The CDR3 runs 19 residues. CDR3 DNA sequence: TGTGCCAGCAGCTCCATACAGGGGATCGGGACTACAATGGCCTACGAGCAGTACTTC. Its protein product is CASSSIQGIGTTMAYEQYF.

There are a few counts of this clonotype. This may arise from a read error, as a much more abundant clone is one base away. The V and J genes are TRBV5-1 and TRBJ2-5; 7 bases align to TRBD1. This CDR3 spans 17 amino acids. Germline trimming cut 4 bases from V and 11 bases from J; bases unmatched to any gene: 23. In germline, CDR1 is SGHRS, CDR2 YFSETQ. The CDR3 region is CASSTFPPGQTYNEQYF. Written as DNA, the CDR3 is TGCGCCAGCAGCACCTTCCCCCCGGGACAGACCTACAATGAGCAGTACTTC.

This clonotype has a count of ten or more. The chain combines TRBV2 with TRBJ2-7; D is unresolved. Looked up from germline, CDR1 is SNHLY and CDR2 is FYNNEI. The CDR3 loop spans 11 amino acids. Between the trimmed V and J ends, which lost 8 bases and 4 bases, there was a span of 9 bases. The CDR3 reads CASGREYEQYF. The CDR3 bases are TGTGCCAGCGGGCGTGAATACGAGCAGTACTTC.

This chain links TRBV15 with TRBJ2-7, with TRBD1 identical over 9 bases. The CDR3 loop spans 15 amino acids. CDR1 is LNHNV and CDR2 is YYDKDF in the germline V gene (reference sequence). V lost 0 bases, J lost 4 bases, and 4 bases stayed unmatched. The CDR3 reads CATSRDKGTGYEQYF. The CDR3 DNA sequence: TGTGCCACCAGCAGAGATAAGGGGACAGGGTACGAGCAGTACTTC.

Concerning this clonotype: Sequence at one end of the junction differs from germline and may be a read error. V gene TRBV7-3 combines with J gene TRBJ2-3; 7 nucleotides align to TRBD2. The CDR3 is made up of 15 amino acids. Germline V gene sequence: CDR1 SGHTA, CDR2 FQGTGA. The CDR3 DNA is TGTACCAGCAGCTTAACCCGGAGCGGGGCAGATACGCAGTATTTT. Encoded protein: CTSSLTRSGADTQYF.